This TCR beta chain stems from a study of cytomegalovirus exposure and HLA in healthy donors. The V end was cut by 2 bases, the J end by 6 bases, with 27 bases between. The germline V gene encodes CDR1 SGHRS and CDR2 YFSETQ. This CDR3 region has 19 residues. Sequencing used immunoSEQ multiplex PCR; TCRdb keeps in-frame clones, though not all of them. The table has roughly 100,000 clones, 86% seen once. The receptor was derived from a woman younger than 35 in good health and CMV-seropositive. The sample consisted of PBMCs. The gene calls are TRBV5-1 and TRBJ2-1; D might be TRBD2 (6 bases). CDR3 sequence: CASSFYSSGLTGRGNEQFF. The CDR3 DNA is TGCGCCAGCAGCTTCTACTCTTCGGGACTCACCGGTCGGGGCAATGAGCAGTTCTTC.